These T cell receptor beta chains were read from a single sample in a study of T cells after yellow fever vaccination. Each CDR3 protein is one row after TCRdb ran MiXCR on the 5' RACE reads. The sample has approximately 240,000 distinct CDR3 sequences; about 3.7% are singletons. This specimen was PBMCs, taken 15 days after the yellow fever booster vaccination. These receptors were taken from a man between 18 and 35 years old who received the YFV17D yellow fever vaccine. Both conserved end residues are part of each CDR3. The order of the fields is D gene, J gene, V gene, clone size, CDR3 DNA, CDR3 protein. D genes are given only for firm matches. Clone size, where shown, is once, few, many, or a class for clones that have expanded.

. TRBJ1-6 TRBV20-1 many TGCAGTGCTCGGGGCCCGGAGGTTACACCCCTCCACTTT CSARGPEVTPLHF
. TRBJ1-1 TRBV20-1 many TGCAGTGCTAAAAAAGGCGCGGTGAACACTGAAGCTTTCTTT CSAKKGAVNTEAFF
. TRBJ2-1 TRBV4-1 many TGCGCCAGCAGTCTCCAGGGGAGGCGACTAATGGATGGGGGGCAGTTCTTC CASSLQGRRLMDGGQFF
TRBD1 TRBJ2-2 TRBV4-2 many TGTGCCAGCAGTCCCGACAGGGGGGGCTGGTCCGGGGAGCTGTTTTTT CASSPDRGGWSGELFF
. TRBJ1-1 TRBV7-6 many TGTGCCAGCAGCTTACAGGGATTTCCGGCTGAAGCTTTCTTT CASSLQGFPAEAFF
TRBD1 TRBJ2-7 TRBV29-1 many TGCAGCGCCCGGTATGGGGGACAGGGGGCATACGAGCAGTACTTC CSARYGGQGAYEQYF
. TRBJ2-1 TRBV5-1 many TGCGCCAGCAGCTTTCAGGATTCCTACAATGAGCAGTTCTTC CASSFQDSYNEQFF
. TRBJ2-1 TRBV7-2 . TGTGCCAGCTGTGGTGCCTACAATGAGCAGTTCTTC CASCGAYNEQFF
. TRBJ2-5 TRBV5-1 many TGCGCCAGCAGCTTTTCGCCCGGGGGTGAGACCCAGTACTTC CASSFSPGGETQYF
. TRBJ2-1 TRBV6-5 many TGTGCCAGCAGGCTTGGCAATGAGCAGTTCTTC CASRLGNEQFF
. TRBJ1-1 TRBV6-5 many TGTGCCAGCAGTGCCTTGAACACTGAAGCTTTCTTT CASSALNTEAFF
. TRBJ2-5 TRBV7-2 many TGTGCCAGCAGCAACAGGGAAAGGGAGACCCAGTACTTC CASSNRERETQYF
TRBD2 TRBJ2-3 TRBV3-1 many TGTGCCAGCAGCCGAGGACTAGCGGGGCCCCTCACAGATACGCAGTATTTT CASSRGLAGPLTDTQYF
. TRBJ2-6 TRBV28 many TGTGCCAGCAGTTCAGACGACGGACTGGCTGGGGCCAACGTCCTGACTTTC CASSSDDGLAGANVLTF
. TRBJ1-4 TRBV12-3/TRBV12-4 many TGTGCCAGCAGTAGGGTTCTGACGGGTGTGAGGGAAAAACTGTTTTTT CASSRVLTGVREKLFF
. TRBJ2-2 TRBV12-3/TRBV12-4 many TGTGCCAGCAGTCTTCTTTCAGGAACCGGGGAGCTGTTTTTT CASSLLSGTGELFF
TRBD2 TRBJ2-3 TRBV4-2 many TGTGCCAGCAGCCAAGGGCCTAGCGGGACAGATACGCAGTATTTT CASSQGPSGTDTQYF
. TRBJ2-7 TRBV7-2 many TGTGCCAGCAGCGCACGGCGGGGCGGTGAGCAGTACTTC CASSARRGGEQYF
. TRBJ1-5 TRBV7-6 . TGTGCCAGCAGCCCCGGAGGCTATCAGCCCCAGCATTTT CASSPGGYQPQHF
. TRBJ2-2 TRBV6-4 many TGTGCCAGCAGTGAGGCGAACACCGGGGAGCTGTTTTTT CASSEANTGELFF
. TRBJ1-4 TRBV29-1 many TGCAGCGTCGAACATAATGAAAAACTGTTTTTT CSVEHNEKLFF
TRBD1 TRBJ2-5 TRBV7-9 few TGTGCCAGCAGCCAAACAGGGGCCCAGTACTTC CASSQTGAQYF
. TRBJ1-1 TRBV12-3/TRBV12-4 many TGTGCCAGCAGCGGGACAAATGAAGCTTTCTTT CASSGTNEAFF
. TRBJ2-5 TRBV9 many TGTGCCAGCAGCGTAGAGGGGGGCTGGCAGACCCAGTACTTC CASSVEGGWQTQYF
. TRBJ2-7 TRBV6-5 many TGTGCCAGCAGTTACTCCGTCAGTAACGAGCAGTACTTC CASSYSVSNEQYF
TRBD1 TRBJ2-3 TRBV7-2 many TGTGCCTCAACTCTAGGGGGCGTAAGGGGTTATACGCAGTATTTT CASTLGGVRGYTQYF
. TRBJ1-1 TRBV12-3/TRBV12-4 many TGTGCCAGCAGTCTACAGGGATCGAACACTGAAGCTTTCTTT CASSLQGSNTEAFF
. TRBJ2-5 TRBV5-1 . TGCGCCAGCAGCTTATCTGGGAGAAAAGAGACCCAGTACTTC CASSLSGRKETQYF
. TRBJ2-1 TRBV7-3 many TGTGCCAGCAGGGCCCCGGGACTCGAGTACAATGAGCAGTTCTTC CASRAPGLEYNEQFF
. TRBJ1-6 TRBV20-1 many TGCAGTGCTAACTTCGGGCCCAATTCACCCCTCCACTTT CSANFGPNSPLHF
. TRBJ1-1 TRBV5-1 many TGCGCCAGCAGCCCCGACAGCTCCACTGAAGCTTTCTTT CASSPDSSTEAFF
. TRBJ2-5 TRBV6-5 many TGTGCCAGCAGTTACGGTACAGGGAGGGACGGAGAGACCCAGTACTTC CASSYGTGRDGETQYF
. TRBJ2-5 TRBV5-1 many TGTGCCAGCAGCTTACAAGAGACCCAGTACTTC CASSLQETQYF
. TRBJ2-1 TRBV5-1 many TGCGCCAGCAGCTTGGCTGGGGATAACTACAATGAGCAGTTCTTC CASSLAGDNYNEQFF
. TRBJ2-3 TRBV5-6 many TGTGCCAGCAGCGGGGGCCTAGCGGAGATCACAGATACGCAGTATTTT CASSGGLAEITDTQYF
. TRBJ2-3 TRBV3-1 many TGTGCCAGCAGCCAAGTTCTGGTACGGACTAAGCGGACAGATACGCAGTATTTT CASSQVLVRTKRTDTQYF
TRBD2 TRBJ2-2 TRBV9 many TGTGCCAGCAGCTTCCGACTAGCTTTAAACACCGGGGAGCTGTTTTTT CASSFRLALNTGELFF
. TRBJ1-2 TRBV6-2/TRBV6-3 many TGTGCCAGCAGTCCATCAATATCCGACGGGCTGGTTAACTATGGCTACACCTTC CASSPSISDGLVNYGYTF
. TRBJ2-3 TRBV5-1 many TGCGCCAGCAGCCCCGTCTTAGGAGATACGCAGTATTTT CASSPVLGDTQYF
TRBD2 TRBJ2-1 TRBV20-1 many TGCAGTGCTTTTAGCGGGGGACCTCACAATGAGCAGTTCTTC CSAFSGGPHNEQFF
. TRBJ1-5 TRBV6-1 many TGTGCCAGCAGTGAACTTACGGACTCACCACGTCAGCCCCAGCATTTT CASSELTDSPRQPQHF
. TRBJ1-1 TRBV15 many TGTGCCACCAGCGGGACGGGGCCAGGGACTGAAGCTTTCTTT CATSGTGPGTEAFF
. TRBJ1-1 TRBV7-2 many TGTGCCAGCCGCCGGGGGACCTCTCTCATTGAAGCTTTCTTT CASRRGTSLIEAFF
. TRBJ2-7 TRBV6-2/TRBV6-3 many TGTGCCATCCGCCCCGGACGTGCAAACTCCTACGAGCAGTACTTC CAIRPGRANSYEQYF
. TRBJ1-1 TRBV10-2 many TGCGCCAGCAGATCAGGGGCTGGATATGGGGGTACTGAAGCTTTCTTT CASRSGAGYGGTEAFF
. TRBJ1-4 TRBV12-3/TRBV12-4 many TGTGCCAGCAGTTTTGGGAGCGAAAAACTGTTTTTT CASSFGSEKLFF
. TRBJ2-1 TRBV27 many TGTGCCAGCAGTTTCCCCACAGGGAATGAGCAGTTCTTC CASSFPTGNEQFF
. TRBJ2-7 TRBV12-3/TRBV12-4 . TGTGCCAGTCGGCGGTTTTACTACGAGCAGTACTTC CASRRFYYEQYF
. TRBJ1-3 TRBV6-2/TRBV6-3 many TGTGCCAGCAGACTCGACGGAGGCTCTGGAAACACCATATATTTT CASRLDGGSGNTIYF
. TRBJ2-5 TRBV4-1 many TGCGCCAGCAGCCAAGATGGGCAGGGGAAGAGGCGGGGGCCAGAGACCCAGTACTTC CASSQDGQGKRRGPETQYF
TRBD1 TRBJ1-1 TRBV5-4 many TGTGCCAGCAGCTTGGGAGGGACAGAGAACACTGAAGCTTTCTTT CASSLGGTENTEAFF
TRBD1 TRBJ1-1 TRBV7-9 many TGTGCCAGCAGTCGACAGGGGTACACTGAAGCTTTCTTT CASSRQGYTEAFF
. TRBJ2-2 TRBV12-3/TRBV12-4 many TGTGCCAGCAGTTTCTCAGGACTGACTGGGGAGCTGTTTTTT CASSFSGLTGELFF
. TRBJ1-1 TRBV5-1 many TGCGCCAGCAGCTTGCGAATTAAGAACACTGAAGCTTTCTTT CASSLRIKNTEAFF
TRBD2 TRBJ2-2 TRBV7-2 . TGTGCCAGCAGCTTTTTTTTAGCGGGGAACACCGGGGAGCTGTTTTTT CASSFFLAGNTGELFF
. TRBJ2-4 TRBV7-3 . TGTGCCAGCAGCTTCGACGTGATTGGGGCCAAAAACATTCAGTACTTC CASSFDVIGAKNIQYF
. TRBJ1-6 TRBV25-1 few TGTGCCAGCAGTGAATCCCGGACAGCCAGGGATTCACCCCTCCACTTT CASSESRTARDSPLHF
. TRBJ2-5 TRBV7-2 few TGTGCCAGCAGCAACCGGGAAGCGAGGGAGACCCAGTACTTC CASSNREARETQYF
. TRBJ1-6 TRBV28 many TGTGCCAGCAGAAGAGGTAGTTATAATTCACCCCTCCACTTT CASRRGSYNSPLHF